What follows are 16 T cell receptor beta chains derived from one specimen sequenced in a study of blood T cell repertoires in COVID-19. Measured with immunoSEQ multiplex PCR; TCRdb has only the in-frame clones, and not every one. This sample has roughly 180,000 clones, with around four fifths found just once. Sequenced input: peripheral blood. Receptors were obtained from a woman in her twenties or thirties with acute or convalescent COVID-19.

The chain links TRBV28 to TRBJ2-1; D gene ambiguous. CDR3 length: 12 amino acids. CDR1 and CDR2 from the germline V gene are MDHEN and SYDVKM. The germline V and J ends were trimmed by 3 bases and 8 bases, with 8 bases remaining between them. The CDR3 sequence: CASSFLADEQFF. The DNA of the CDR3 is TGTGCCAGCAGTTTTCTGGCGGATGAGCAGTTCTTC.

This rearrangement joins TRBV28 to TRBJ1-1; D may be TRBD1 (5 bases). The CDR3 totals 13 residues. Looked up from germline, CDR1 is MDHEN and CDR2 is SYDVKM. Trimming cost V 11 bases and J 0 bases, with 13 bases left between them. CDR3 in amino acids: CAHGRGMNTEAFF. CDR3 nucleotides: TGTGCCCACGGACGGGGGATGAACACTGAAGCTTTCTTT.

This rearrangement joins TRBV2 to TRBJ2-7; 10 bases are a match to TRBD1. The CDR3 consists of 15 residues. The ends lost 5 bases at V and 0 bases at J; junction bases unmatched: 4. Germline assignment: CDR1 SNHLY and CDR2 FYNNEI. CDR3 DNA sequence: TGTGCCAGCAGTACGACAGGGGGCTTCTCCTACGAGCAGTACTTC. This sequence encodes CASSTTGGFSYEQYF.

In DNA, the CDR3 is TGCGCCAGCAGCCAAGATCCTCAGGTAGTCCTCCAAGAGACCCAGTACTTC. Translating it yields CASSQDPQVVLQETQYF. The chain joins TRBV4-1 to TRBJ2-5; D is uncertain. CDR1 is MGHRA and CDR2 is YSYEKL in the germline V gene. The CDR3 runs to 17 residues. The V and J ends lost 0 bases and 1 base respectively, with 15 bases between them.

This clone was observed a single time. This chain connects TRBV29-1 to TRBJ2-3; 7 nucleotides align to TRBD2. Germline CDR1 and CDR2: SQVTM and ANQGSEA. This CDR3 spans 16 amino acids. V shed 6 bases and J 0 bases; nucleotides not matched to a gene: 12. This CDR3 reads CSVAGEPGLSTDTQYF. CDR3 DNA: TGCAGCGTCGCCGGAGAACCGGGACTAAGCACAGATACGCAGTATTTT.

V and J are TRBV19 and TRBJ2-3, with 8 bases identical to TRBD2. The germline V gene has CDR1 LNHDA and CDR2 SQIVND (reference sequence). This CDR3 is built from 15 residues. V was clipped by 8 bases and J by 4 bases; unmatched bases: 11. The CDR3 DNA is TGTGCCAGTCTACTAGCGGCGGGGGCGGCAGATACGCAGTATTTT. This codes for CASLLAAGAADTQYF.

The chain couples TRBV6-5 to TRBJ1-5; unclear D gene. V was cut by 0 bases and J by 7 bases, with 16 bases left in between. Looked up from germline, CDR1 is MNHEY and CDR2 is SVGAGI. CDR3 size: 16 residues. CDR3 coding DNA: TGTGCCAGCAGTTACTCTAGGTCAGAAGGGAGACAGCCCCAGCATTTT. Protein: CASSYSRSEGRQPQHF.

V is TRBV5-6 and J is TRBJ2-1, with 10 nucleotides matching TRBD2. Germline CDR1 is SGHDT and CDR2 is YYEEEE. V dropped 4 bases and J dropped 6; count of bases not matched to a gene: 7. This CDR3 is built from 15 residues. The CDR3 bases are TGTGCCAGCAGCCGTAGCGGGGGGACATTCAATGAGCAGTTCTTC. As protein: CASSRSGGTFNEQFF.

J is TRBJ1-6 and V is TRBV6-5; D may be TRBD1 (6 bases). V was clipped by 6 bases and J by 14 bases, with 17 bases between them. The CDR3 consists of 13 residues. The germline CDR1 and CDR2 sequences are MNHEY and SVGAGI. The CDR3 loop reads CASRINQGRALHF. The CDR3 DNA follows: TGTGCCAGCAGGATAAATCAGGGGAGGGCCCTCCACTTT.

The CDR3 here is CASRVTVSSETQYF. The CDR3, as DNA: TGTGCCAGCAGGGTGACAGTTAGTAGCGAGACCCAGTACTTC. V gene TRBV2 combines with J gene TRBJ2-5; D might be TRBD1 (5 bases). CDR3 length: 14 amino acids. Germline CDR1 is SNHLY and CDR2 is FYNNEI. V lost 6 bases to trimming and J lost 5 bases, with 16 bases between them.

The rearrangement links TRBV27 to TRBJ2-1; TRBD1 matches at 9 bases. The germline V gene encodes CDR1 MNHEY and CDR2 SMNVEV (reference sequence). V lost 5 bases and J lost 7; bases outside the gene matches: 9. This CDR3 region has 15 residues. The DNA for the CDR3 is TGTGCCAGCAGTGGGGGACAGGGTCTAAGGAATGAGCAGTTCTTC. Translating gives CASSGGQGLRNEQFF.

This rearrangement joins TRBV21-1 to TRBJ2-7; the table's TRBD1 call for D was not verified on the DNA. TRBV21-1 is shown as a pseudogene. The CDR3 has 16 amino acids. Here the CDR3 DNA reads TGTGCCAGCAGCTCTCCGACAGGGGGCGTAATCTACGAGCAGTACTTC. Its translation is CASSSPTGGVIYEQYF.

The chain has TRBV27 and TRBJ1-2, with 8 bases aligning to TRBD1. Germline V lookup: CDR1 MNHEY, CDR2 SMNVEV (reference sequence). The CDR3 is made up of 15 amino acids. V was pared by 6 bases and J by 2 bases, with 8 bases of the junction left unmatched. CDR3 protein: CASSPGQGLNYGYTF. Written as DNA, the CDR3 is TGTGCCAGCAGCCCAGGACAGGGTTTAAACTATGGCTACACCTTC.

The V call is TRBV5-4, the J call TRBJ2-7; 7 positions agree with TRBD2. The CDR3 consists of 11 residues. Germline trimming cut 2 bases from V and 7 bases from J; bases unmatched to any gene: 0. Germline V gene data show CDR1 as SGHNT and CDR2 as YYREEE (reference sequence). The CDR3 sequence is CASSFGGEQYF. The CDR3, as DNA: TGTGCCAGCAGCTTCGGGGGGGAGCAGTACTTC.

V gene TRBV9 combines with J gene TRBJ1-1; no clear D gene. The CDR3 contains 9 residues. V was trimmed by 4 bases and J by 14 bases, leaving 9 bases between them. CDR1 is SGDLS and CDR2 is YYNGEE in the germline V gene. The CDR3 region has the DNA TGTGCCAGCAGCTGGGCTCGGTTCTTT. Translated, it gives CASSWARFF.

V is TRBV5-1 and J is TRBJ2-2; D is unresolved. This CDR3 is 12 amino acids long. Trimming removed 1 base from V and 8 bases from J, with 6 bases in between. Looked up from germline, CDR1 is SGHRS and CDR2 is YFSETQ. CDR3 in DNA: TGCGCCAGCAGCTTGACTCCGGGGGAGCTGTTTTTT. As protein: CASSLTPGELFF. The full variable domain, completed using reference TRBV5-1 and TRBJ2-2, is KAGVTQTPRYLIKTRGQQVTLSCSPISGHRSVSWYQQTPGQGLQFLFEYFSETQRNKGNFPGRFSGRQFSNSRSEMNVSTLELGDSALYLCASSLTPGELFFGEGSRLTVL.